Listed here are 30 T cell receptor beta chains from one sample, sequenced in a study of tumor and adjacent non-tumor tissue in lung cancer. TCRbeta libraries were built with three rounds of nested PCR, modified from ARM-PCR. In TCRdb, the multiplex PCR reads were re-called with MiXCR into one record per CDR3 protein. In the table there are 60,000 or so distinct CDR3 sequences, 61% of which are singletons. No cell sorting was done before RNA was extracted from the tissue. This non-tumor lung sample came from over 3 cm beyond the tumor edge. The sample taken for sequencing was distant non-tumor lung tissue. These receptor sequences come from a man in his 70s with non-small cell lung cancer.

For this clonotype: One end of the junction varies from germline; a read error may be responsible. The chain carries TRBV20-1 and TRBJ1-4, with TRBD1 as a possible D gene (5 bases). Germline lookup yields CDR1 DFQATT and CDR2 SNEGSKA (reference sequence). CDR3 size: 14 residues. Here the CDR3 DNA reads TGCAGTGCTACAGATGCGGGACGAGGAGAAAAACTGTTTTTC. Its protein is CSATDAGRGEKLFF.

The gene calls are TRBV7-9 and TRBJ1-3; no definite D call. The germline gives CDR1 SEHNR, CDR2 FQNEAQ (reference sequence). With 5 bases removed from V and 9 bases from J, the gap between germline ends came to 29 bases. This CDR3 region has 18 residues. This chain's CDR3 is CASSDTRARMDSGSTIYF. CDR3 DNA: TGTGCCAGCAGCGATACACGGGCCAGGATGGACTCTGGGAGCACCATATATTTT.

A word on this clonotype: It may be a read error: a sequence one base away is much more abundant. The genes are TRBV5-6 and TRBJ2-7; no clear D. There are 13 residues in the CDR3. Looked up from germline, CDR1 is SGHDT and CDR2 is YYEEEE. Trimming removed 4 bases at V and 7 bases at J, with 15 bases between. As DNA, the CDR3 is TGTGCCAGCAGCCCTCTGCCCGCTACGGAGCAGTACTTC. This translates into CASSPLPATEQYF.

This clonotype was seen ten or more times. The chain uses TRBV13 and TRBJ2-3; no clear D. Trimming removed 7 bases at V and 5 bases at J, with 7 bases between. In germline, CDR1 is PRHDT, CDR2 FYEKMQ (reference sequence). This CDR3 has 11 residues. Here the CDR3 reads CASTSRDTQYF. The CDR3 DNA is TGTGCCAGCACATCACGAGATACGCAGTATTTT.

The chain employs TRBV7-8 and TRBJ2-2; D gene uncertain. Germline lookup yields CDR1 SGHVS and CDR2 FQNEAQ. V lost 2 bases and J 0 bases, leaving 13 bases between the germline ends. The CDR3 contains 17 residues. CDR3 sequence reads: CASSLYVVRPNTGELFF. CDR3 sequence (DNA): TGTGCCAGCAGCTTATACGTGGTTCGGCCGAACACCGGGGAGCTGTTTTTT.

Notes on this clonotype: At one of its ends the junction is not consistent with the germline gene, which may arise from a read error. The rearrangement uses TRBV29-1 and TRBJ2-5; D ambiguous. The CDR3 has 13 amino acids. Looked up from germline, CDR1 is SQVTM and CDR2 is ANQGSEA. The CDR3 DNA reads TGCAGCGTTCATGGTACTGGGCAAGAGACCCATTACTTC. Its translation is CSVHGTGQETHYF.

In regard to this clonotype: In this CDR3 the conserved last residue, phenylalanine or tryptophan, is missing, so a read error is likely. The gene calls are TRBV11-2 and TRBJ2-7, with D hard to call. CDR1 is SGHAT, CDR2 FQNNGV, per germline. The CDR3 sequence is 14 residues long. The CDR3 DNA reads TGTGCCTGCAGCTTAAAGGTTCGAAGCCACGAGCAGTACTCC. Its protein product is CACSLKVRSHEQYS.

This clonotype was counted many times. CDR3 coding DNA: TGCAGCGTCCGGACAGGGAGCAATCAGCCCCAGCATTTT. It codes for CSVRTGSNQPQHF. This rearrangement joins TRBV29-1 to TRBJ1-5; 8 bases fit TRBD1. Looked up from germline, CDR1 is SQVTM and CDR2 is ANQGSEA. The CDR3 sequence is 13 residues long. The V segment lost 6 bases and the J segment 1 base; nucleotides outside the gene matches: 2. The whole variable domain, remainder taken from reference TRBV29-1 and TRBJ1-5, is SAVISQKPSRDICQRGTSLTIQCQVDSQVTMMFWYRQQPGQSLTLIATANQGSEATYESGFVIDKFPISRPNLTFSTLTVSNMSPEDSSIYLCSVRTGSNQPQHFGDGTRLSIL.

V is TRBV29-1 and J is TRBJ2-5; D possibly corresponds to TRBD1 (6 bases). The germline V and J ends were trimmed by 5 bases and 0 bases, with 13 bases remaining between them. This CDR3 region has 14 residues. Germline-derived CDR1 and CDR2 are SQVTM and ANQGSEA. Here the CDR3 DNA reads TGCAGCGTTCAAGTTCAGGGGTACCAAGAGACCCAGTACTTC. Its protein product is CSVQVQGYQETQYF.

This clonotype was observed at least ten times. The rearrangement joins TRBV6-5 to TRBJ2-3, with 9 bases lining up with TRBD2. From germline, CDR1 is MNHEY and CDR2 SVGAGI. The CDR3 covers 16 residues. Trimming took 6 bases from V and 4 from J; bases not matched to a gene: 11. The CDR3 sequence is CASSLFGGRAPDTQYF. CDR3 sequence (DNA): TGTGCCAGCAGCCTTTTTGGCGGGAGGGCCCCAGATACGCAGTATTTT.

This clonotype was picked up many times. The rearrangement joins TRBV4-1 to TRBJ2-2; TRBD2 matches 9 bases. The CDR3 is 16 residues long. The junction had 4 bases not matched to a gene; V was cut back by 4 bases and J by 1 base. Looked up from germline, CDR1 is MGHRA and CDR2 is YSYEKL. The CDR3 DNA follows: TGCGCCAGCAGCCGAGAACTAGCGGGGAACACCGGGGAGCTGTTTTTT. Translation gives CASSRELAGNTGELFF.

On this clonotype itself: The CDR3 does not close with the conserved phenylalanine or tryptophan, likely indicating a read error. The chain combines TRBV11-1 with TRBJ2-3; the match to TRBD1 covers 10 bases. The CDR3 sequence is 15 residues long. From germline, CDR1 is SGHAT and CDR2 FQDESV (reference sequence). The CDR3 loop reads CASSQDRGRADMQYL. In DNA form, the CDR3 reads TGTGCCAGCAGCCAAGACAGGGGGCGAGCAGATATGCAGTATTTG.

About this clonotype: This may come from a read error, since a much larger clone is one base off. The chain combines TRBV6-2 or TRBV6-3 with TRBJ2-5; 9 positions agree with TRBD1. CDR1 is MNHEY and CDR2 is SVGEGT in the germline V gene. The CDR3 has 15 residues. V was clipped by 10 bases and J by 3 bases; unmatched bases: 12. CDR3 sequence reads: CAISYRGRIKETQYF. The CDR3, as DNA: TGTGCCATCAGCTACAGGGGGCGAATAAAAGAGACCCAGTACTTC.

This clonotype was seen only a few times. V gene TRBV7-9 combines with J gene TRBJ2-1; TRBD1 agrees at 7 bases. CDR1 is SEHNR and CDR2 is FQNEAQ in the germline V gene (reference sequence). J lost 7 bases, V lost 4 bases, and 7 bases had no gene match. The CDR3 has 14 amino acids. CDR3 sequence: CASSYVATGNEQFF. The CDR3 nucleotides read TGTGCCAGCAGCTACGTCGCGACAGGGAATGAGCAGTTCTTC. Filled out from reference TRBV7-9 and TRBJ2-1, the complete variable domain reads DTGVSQNPRHKITKRGQNVTFRCDPISEHNRLYWYRQTLGQGPEFLTYFQNEAQLEKSRLLSDRFSAERPKGSFSTLEIQRTEQGDSAMYLCASSYVATGNEQFFGPGTRLTVL.

Turning to this clonotype: A much larger clonotype is one base distant, so this may be a read error. V usage is TRBV5-5 and J usage is TRBJ1-5, with D possibly matching TRBD1 (6 bases). This CDR3 has 14 residues. Trimming stripped 3 bases from V and 6 bases from J, with 13 bases between. The V gene's germline CDR1 is SGHKS and CDR2 YYEKEE (reference sequence). The DNA of the CDR3 is TGTGCCAGCAGCTCGGACAGCCTCTGTCAGCCCCAGCATTTT. Translating it yields CASSSDSLCQPQHF.

The CDR3 protein is CASSHGTSKYEQYF. The CDR3 DNA reads TGCGCCAGCAGCCACGGGACCTCAAAATACGAGCAGTACTTC. V and J are TRBV4-1 and TRBJ2-7; D possibly matches TRBD1 or TRBD2 (5 bases each). The ends were cut back, 3 bases at V and 4 bases at J, with 13 bases in the middle. The CDR3 covers 14 residues. Per the germline V gene, CDR1 is MGHRA and CDR2 is YSYEKL.

Written as DNA, the CDR3 is TGTGCCAGCAGCCTCCAGGGGAGCTATAATTCACCCCTCCACTTT. Its translation: CASSLQGSYNSPLHF. V usage is TRBV14 and J usage is TRBJ1-6, with a weak D call TRBD1 (6 bases). This CDR3 comprises 15 residues. Trimming left V 4 bases short and J 3 bases short, with 10 bases between. CDR1 and CDR2 from the germline V gene are SGHDN and FVKESK. Full variable domain (remainder filled in from reference TRBV14 and TRBJ1-6): EAGVTQFPSHSVIEKGQTVTLRCDPISGHDNLYWYRRVMGKEIKFLLHFVKESKQDESGMPNNRFLAERTGGTYSTLKVQPAELEDSGVYFCASSLQGSYNSPLHFGNGTRLTVT.

Comment on this clonotype: The junction departs from germline at one end; a sequencing error may be responsible. The V gene is TRBV11-1, the J gene TRBJ2-5; D call uncertain. This CDR3 region has 14 residues. Germline CDR1 and CDR2: SGHAT and FQDESV (reference sequence). The CDR3 sequence: CASSRRLGRETQYF. The CDR3 bases are TGCGCCAGCAGCCGACGGCTAGGGCGAGAGACCCAGTACTTC.

The count of this clonotype is one. This chain connects TRBV6-2 or TRBV6-3 to TRBJ2-1, with D perhaps matching TRBD2 (5 bases). The CDR3 loop spans 17 amino acids. V was pared by 9 bases and J by 9 bases, with 30 bases between. Germline V CDR1 and CDR2: MNHEY, SVGEGT. The CDR3 here is CASSIEVRGKVYGEQFF. The CDR3 DNA reads as TGTGCCAGTAGCATAGAGGTGAGAGGGAAGGTTTACGGTGAGCAGTTCTTC.

The rearrangement links TRBV20-1 to TRBJ2-7; D is uncertain. The CDR3 extends over 11 amino acids. Germline CDR1 DFQATT, CDR2 SNEGSKA (reference sequence). Between the trimmed V and J ends, which lost 2 bases and 8 bases, there was a span of 10 bases. CDR3 amino acids: CSARYEYKQYF. For the CDR3, the DNA is TGCAGTGCTAGATATGAATACAAGCAGTACTTC.

This chain joins TRBV28 and TRBJ2-5; 10 bases line up with TRBD1. The CDR3 is made up of 14 amino acids. Germline CDR1 reads MDHEN; CDR2 reads SYDVKM. The V and J ends lost 7 bases and 5 bases, in that order; junction bases with no gene match: 7. Written as DNA, the CDR3 is TGTGCCAGCAACCGGGGACAGGGGTCGGAGACCCAGTACTTC. Its protein is CASNRGQGSETQYF.

Notes on this clonotype: In this CDR3 the conserved last residue, phenylalanine or tryptophan, is missing, so a read error is likely. The rearrangement uses TRBV29-1 and TRBJ2-3; D is perhaps TRBD1 (5 bases). Germline V lookup: CDR1 SQVTM, CDR2 ANQGSEA. The CDR3 sequence is 15 residues long. V gave up 7 bases and J gave up 1 base, with 18 bases separating them. The CDR3 region has the DNA TGCAGCGGGAGACGTACAGGACAAGGCACAGATACGCAGTATTTG. It codes for CSGRRTGQGTDTQYL.

This clonotype was seen more than once but under ten times. A read error is possible here, since a much larger clone lies one base away. The V gene is TRBV11-2, the J gene TRBJ2-7, with D maybe TRBD1 (5 bases). The CDR3 has 14 residues. CDR1 is SGHAT and CDR2 is FQNNGV in the germline V gene. CDR3 in DNA: TGTGCCAGCACCTTAGAAACAGGTCCCTACGAGCAGTACTTC. Protein product: CASTLETGPYEQYF.

This clonotype was counted only a few times. A much larger clone differs by one base, so this may be a read error. This chain joins TRBV20-1 and TRBJ1-1, with D maybe TRBD1 (5 bases). The CDR3 is made up of 15 amino acids. Germline V CDR1 and CDR2: DFQATT, SNEGSKA (reference sequence). This CDR3 is CSARVEGRGRTEALF. The CDR3 bases are TGCAGTGCTAGAGTTGAGGGGCGAGGTCGTACTGAAGCTCTCTTT.

Details on this clonotype: Just one base apart from a much larger clone, this may be a read error. This chain joins TRBV6-2 or TRBV6-3 and TRBJ2-2, with 13 positions matching TRBD2. CDR3 length: 16 residues. CDR1 MNHEY and CDR2 SVGEGT come from the germline V gene. CDR3 bases: TGTGCCAGCAGGACTAGCGGGAGGTCGAACACCGGGGAGCTGCTTTTT. Amino acid sequence: CASRTSGRSNTGELLF.

This clonotype has just a few counts. A much larger clone lies one base from this, so it may be a read error. The rearrangement links TRBV12-3 or TRBV12-4 to TRBJ1-1; D not certain. This CDR3 is 12 amino acids long. The CDR3 region has the DNA TGTGCCAACAGTTTAATAAGCACTGAAGCTTTCTTT. Its protein is CANSLISTEAFF.

Points on this clonotype: A much bigger clone sits one base away, suggesting this may be a read error. V gene TRBV10-3 combines with J gene TRBJ2-3, with TRBD1 matching over 7 bases. Germline V gene sequence: CDR1 ENHRY, CDR2 SYGVKD. This CDR3 spans 14 amino acids. The CDR3 DNA follows: TGTGTCATCAGTGACAGGGCGAGCACAGATACGCAGTATTTT. Residues: CVISDRASTDTQYF.

Comments on this clonotype: Relative to the germline gene, one junction end is altered; a read error may explain this. The chain combines TRBV6-1 with TRBJ2-2; D might be TRBD1 (6 bases). Looked up from germline, CDR1 is MNHNS and CDR2 is SASEGT. The length of the CDR3 is 16 residues. The CDR3 DNA follows: TGTGCCAGCACTGATTCACAGGGTTCGGACACCGGGGAGCAGTTATTT. Its translation: CASTDSQGSDTGEQLF.

Concerning this clonotype itself: Germline and junction disagree at one end, which may indicate a read error. The chain employs TRBV11-2 and TRBJ1-3; TRBD1 is a possible D gene (5 bases). Germline V gene lookup returns CDR1 SGHAT and CDR2 FQNNGV. This CDR3 spans 17 amino acids. The chain's CDR3 is CASSLFTGGISGNTVHF. The DNA of the CDR3 is TGTGCCAGCAGCTTATTTACTGGGGGGATCTCTGGAAACACCGTACATTTT.

This clonotype has at least ten counts. V gene TRBV10-3 combines with J gene TRBJ2-2; tentative D call: TRBD2 (6 bases). Germline loops: CDR1 ENHRY, CDR2 SYGVKD. The CDR3 has 17 amino acids. V lost 3 bases and J 4 bases, leaving 18 bases between the germline ends. Here the CDR3 reads CAISDSPLASSTGELFF. CDR3 nucleotides: TGTGCCATCAGTGATTCCCCCCTAGCGTCTAGCACCGGGGAGCTGTTTTTT.